The 15 T cell receptor beta chains below all came from one sample that was sequenced in a study of cytomegalovirus exposure and HLA in healthy donors. Primers for the PCR totalled 60 Vbeta and 13 Jbeta. Data came from immunoSEQ multiplex PCR; TCRdb stores just in-frame clones and leaves some out. The table has 40,000 or so clones, around 74% seen once. Sequenced material: PBMCs. The receptors derive from a man younger than 45 in good health and CMV-seronegative.

J is TRBJ1-4 and V is TRBV9, with 7 bases lining up with TRBD1. The CDR3 is made up of 15 amino acids. Germline CDR1 SGDLS, CDR2 YYNGEE. V shed 0 bases, J shed 6 bases, and the junction held 5 bases outside the gene matches. Written as DNA, the CDR3 is TGTGCCAGCAGCGTAGAAGGGACAGCAGATGAAAAACTGTTTTTT. Amino acid sequence: CASSVEGTADEKLFF.

The V gene is TRBV5-1, the J gene TRBJ2-7; 7 nucleotides agree with TRBD1. CDR1 and CDR2 from the germline V gene are SGHRS and YFSETQ. This CDR3 region has 12 residues. Unmatched junction bases numbered 1, after V lost 7 bases and J lost 0 bases. The CDR3 here is CASRDSSYEQYF. The CDR3 DNA reads as TGCGCCAGCCGGGACAGCTCCTACGAGCAGTACTTC. The full variable domain, in which reference TRBV5-1 and TRBJ2-7 provide the parts outside the CDR3, is KAGVTQTPRYLIKTRGQQVTLSCSPISGHRSVSWYQQTPGQGLQFLFEYFSETQRNKGNFPGRFSGRQFSNSRSEMNVSTLELGDSALYLCASRDSSYEQYFGPGTRLTVT.

This clone is a singleton in its sample. J is TRBJ2-5 and V is TRBV5-1; TRBD2 matches at 10 bases. V lost 0 bases, J lost 5 bases, and 7 bases stayed unmatched. Germline V gives CDR1 SGHRS, CDR2 YFSETQ. The CDR3 is 16 amino acids. The chain's CDR3 is CASSLAPSGSGETQYF. CDR3 sequence (DNA): TGCGCCAGCAGCTTGGCTCCTAGCGGGAGCGGGGAGACCCAGTACTTC.

The rearrangement joins TRBV28 to TRBJ2-5; D unresolved. The J call may be incorrect, as the DNA end agrees better with TRBJ2-7. Germline CDR1 and CDR2: MDHEN and SYDVKM. CDR3 length: 13 residues. CDR3 nucleotides: TGTGCCAGCAGTCCCCCGCCTACCTACGAGCAGTACTTC. This gives the protein CASSPPPTYEQYF.

A few counts support this clone. This chain links TRBV10-3 with TRBJ2-3, with 10 bases lining up with TRBD2. Germline CDR1 ENHRY, CDR2 SYGVKD. With V trimmed by 4 bases and J by 1 base, 2 bases remained unmatched. The CDR3 is 15 amino acids. In nucleotides, the CDR3 is TGTGCCATCAGTGCCGGGACTAGCGGCACAGATACGCAGTATTTT. Its translation is CAISAGTSGTDTQYF.

V is TRBV13 and J is TRBJ1-2; D gene uncertain. V lost 3 bases to trimming and J lost 4 bases, with 12 bases between them. Germline CDR1 PRHDT, CDR2 FYEKMQ (reference sequence). This CDR3 region has 14 residues. CDR3 region: CASSFGRNPYGYTF. Written as DNA, the CDR3 is TGTGCCAGCAGCTTCGGCAGGAACCCCTATGGCTACACCTTC.

V is TRBV19 and J is TRBJ1-4; TRBD1 might be the D (5 bases). CDR3 length: 15 amino acids. Germline values: CDR1 LNHDA, CDR2 SQIVND (reference sequence). V was cut by 4 bases and J by 5 bases, with 14 bases left in between. The chain's CDR3 is CASSTSGLRNEKLFF. CDR3 DNA sequence: TGTGCCAGTAGTACCTCAGGGCTGAGAAATGAAAAACTGTTTTTT.

The chain links TRBV19 to TRBJ1-5, with TRBD1 matching 11 bases. J was trimmed by 6 bases and V by 4 bases; bases with no gene match: 8. This CDR3 is built from 16 residues. Looked up from germline, CDR1 is LNHDA and CDR2 is SQIVND (reference sequence). The CDR3 DNA follows: TGTGCCAGTAGTACCCGGGACAGGGGGTTGTCTCAGCCCCAGCATTTT. Translation gives CASSTRDRGLSQPQHF.

This clone is a singleton in its sample. The genes are TRBV6-5 and TRBJ2-5, with 11 bases aligning to TRBD2. The CDR3 is 15 amino acids. Germline-derived CDR1 and CDR2 are MNHEY and SVGAGI. The ends lost 6 bases at V and 5 bases at J; junction bases unmatched: 8. The CDR3 reads CASRNSGGARETQYF. The CDR3 DNA is TGTGCCAGCAGGAATAGCGGGGGGGCGAGGGAGACCCAGTACTTC.

The chain is built from TRBV10-3 and TRBJ2-1, with 14 bases identical to TRBD2. The CDR3 extends over 17 amino acids. Unmatched junction bases numbered 5, after V lost 0 bases and J lost 7 bases. Germline lookup yields CDR1 ENHRY and CDR2 SYGVKD. CDR3 residues: CAISESMGLAGENEQFF. Written as DNA, the CDR3 is TGTGCCATCAGTGAGTCGATGGGACTAGCGGGAGAGAATGAGCAGTTCTTC.

This clone came up a few times. This sequence joins TRBV10-3 and TRBJ2-7, with D perhaps matching TRBD2 (6 bases). The CDR3 has 14 amino acids. The V gene's germline CDR1 is ENHRY and CDR2 SYGVKD. Trimming stripped 5 bases from V and 2 bases from J, with 13 bases between. The DNA for the CDR3 is TGTGCCATCAGTCCTAGCGACAGCGCCTACGAGCAGTACTTC. Translated, it gives CAISPSDSAYEQYF.

J is TRBJ2-5 and V is TRBV4-1; 14 bases line up with TRBD2. The CDR3 spans 19 residues. J was trimmed by 2 bases and V by 0 bases; bases with no gene match: 8. From germline, CDR1 is MGHRA and CDR2 YSYEKL. The DNA of the CDR3 is TGCGCCAGCAGCCAAGAGGTGACTAGCGGGAGGGCCGTGCAAGAGACCCAGTACTTC. It codes for CASSQEVTSGRAVQETQYF.

A few counts support this clone. V usage is TRBV28 and J usage is TRBJ1-4; tentative D call: TRBD1 (6 bases). CDR1 is MDHEN, CDR2 SYDVKM, per germline. Trimming pared 8 bases from V and 12 bases from J, leaving 22 bases between. The CDR3 is 14 amino acids. The CDR3 region has the DNA TGTGCCAGCTGGGGGGGGACAACGAAAAATGAACTGTTTTTT. Translated, it gives CASWGGTTKNELFF.

This clone was observed once. The genes are TRBV2 and TRBJ2-5; TRBD2 aligns across 12 bases. The CDR3 is 16 residues long. V dropped 6 bases and J dropped 4; count of bases not matched to a gene: 9. The germline CDR1 and CDR2 sequences are SNHLY and FYNNEI. The CDR3 sequence is CASRRTSGALRETQYF. Here the CDR3 DNA reads TGTGCCAGCAGGCGGACTAGCGGGGCCTTGCGAGAGACCCAGTACTTC.

This rearrangement joins TRBV10-1 to TRBJ2-5; TRBD1 aligns across 9 bases. This CDR3 contains 19 residues. Per the germline V gene, CDR1 is WNHNN and CDR2 is SYGVQD (reference sequence). J lost 5 bases, V lost 0 bases, and 16 bases had no gene match. For the CDR3, the DNA is TGCGCCAGCAGTGAGTCGCGAGCCCCGAAACAGGGGGCGATGGAGACCCAGTACTTC. Amino acid sequence: CASSESRAPKQGAMETQYF.